This T cell receptor beta chain was obtained from a study of shared T cell receptors in the human thymus. Sequenced by immunoSEQ multiplex PCR; TCRdb stores in-frame clones only, minus some. The sample consists of 600,000 or so clones, 80% to 90% of them appearing once. Trimming took 6 bases from V and 7 from J; bases not matched to a gene: 9. CDR3 length: 14 amino acids. The germline V gene encodes CDR1 SGHRS and CDR2 YFSETQ. This same sample was also part of a study on human thymus T cells. Per that paper: Finnish infants who were healthy and having corrective surgery for congenital heart defects made up the donors. Thymic tissue was derived from resections collected during corrective heart surgery. Blood and thymic repertoires both appeared biased in V and J gene usage. Thymic repertoires overlap heavily among unrelated individuals, related research has reported.

This sequence originates from a boy less than two years old with a congenital heart defect. The sequenced sample was thymocytes. The chain employs TRBV5-1 and TRBJ2-7, with 11 bases fitting TRBD2. The CDR3 DNA sequence: TGCGCCAGCACCGTACTAGCGGGAGCCTTTGAGCAGTACTTC. This encodes CASTVLAGAFEQYF.